This T cell receptor (beta chain) was retrieved from a study of shared clonotypes between healthy human individuals. Study results and limitations: Compared with clonotypes that all four donors shared, non-shared clonotypes had lower generation probabilities. Across subsets, estimated richness was generally greater for naive than for memory populations.

CD45RO-negative, CCR7-positively selected cells formed the naive CD8 fraction, excluding terminally differentiated effector memory CD45RA+ cells. Original data processing: ImmunoSEQ sequences covered only the junction and lacked quality scores; filtering therefore differed. Only in-frame clones appear in the TCRdb table, and some are missing; sequencing was by immunoSEQ multiplex PCR. The V and J calls and clone size were taken over from that table, and D and trimming were inferred from the DNA. The table has about 800,000 clones, 96% seen once. This CDR3 has 13 amino acids. Germline V gene sequence: CDR1 LNHDA, CDR2 SQIVND (reference sequence). With 3 bases removed from V and 8 bases from J, the gap between germline ends came to 10 bases. On this clone: Antigen unknown.

The origin of this receptor is a man aged 25-45 years in good health. The chain joins TRBV19 to TRBJ2-2; no clear D gene. Sequencing was done on a sample of naive CD8+ T cells sorted from blood. CDR3 in amino acids: CASSMVMFGELFF. DNA for the CDR3: TGTGCCAGTAGTATGGTTATGTTTGGGGAGCTGTTTTTT.